One sample yielded the 17 T cell receptor beta chains listed below, sequenced in a study of T cells in Graves' hyperthyroidism and ophthalmopathy. TCR beta CDR3 regions were amplified from RNA transcripts. The HTBI set primed first-round TCR CDR3 RT-PCR. TCRdb reprocessed the multiplex PCR reads with MiXCR, giving one entry per CDR3 protein. This table has roughly 530,000 distinct CDR3 sequences, approximately 17% appearing once. The sample taken for sequencing was blood. The receptors were gathered from a woman aged 18-29 years with Graves' ophthalmopathy.

This clonotype was recorded many times. This chain joins TRBV10-3 and TRBJ1-2; 7 bases map to TRBD1. The V gene end was trimmed by 6 bases and the J gene end by 7 bases; junction bases not matched to a gene: 11. The CDR3 runs to 14 residues. The V gene's germline CDR1 is ENHRY and CDR2 SYGVKD. CDR3 loop: CAISEVTGDGGYTF. The CDR3 nucleotides read TGTGCCATCAGCGAAGTAACAGGGGATGGTGGCTACACCTTC.

This clonotype has only a few counts. V usage is TRBV4-1 and J usage is TRBJ1-1; D gene ambiguous. The CDR3 has 12 amino acids. The germline V gene encodes CDR1 MGHRA and CDR2 YSYEKL. Trimming stripped 0 bases from V and 6 bases from J, with 5 bases between. The chain's CDR3 is CASSQDPPEAFF. In DNA form, the CDR3 reads TGCGCCAGCAGCCAAGACCCCCCTGAAGCTTTCTTT.

This clonotype was seen many times. The gene calls are TRBV28 and TRBJ2-1, with TRBD1 matching 9 bases. CDR1 MDHEN and CDR2 SYDVKM come from the germline V gene. This CDR3 spans 18 amino acids. V was clipped by 3 bases and J by 7 bases; unmatched bases: 16. The CDR3 here is CASSFYGLGQGPGNEQFF. Written as DNA, the CDR3 is TGTGCCAGCAGTTTTTATGGGCTCGGACAGGGGCCGGGGAATGAGCAGTTCTTC.

The chain combines TRBV14 with TRBJ1-2, with D uncertain. Germline assignment: CDR1 SGHDN and CDR2 FVKESK. The CDR3 is 13 residues long. V was pared by 1 base and J by 7 bases, with 10 bases between. The CDR3 is CASSQVWLAGYTF. In DNA form, the CDR3 reads TGTGCCAGCAGCCAAGTATGGTTAGCTGGCTACACCTTC. Variable domain in full (rest from reference TRBV14 and TRBJ1-2): EAGVTQFPSHSVIEKGQTVTLRCDPISGHDNLYWYRRVMGKEIKFLLHFVKESKQDESGMPNNRFLAERTGGTYSTLKVQPAELEDSGVYFCASSQVWLAGYTFGSGTRLTVV.

The chain's CDR3 is CASSVDLNPVGTRAFF. CDR3 sequence (DNA): TGTGCCAGCAGCGTAGATTTGAATCCCGTAGGGACGAGAGCTTTCTTT. The V and J genes are TRBV9 and TRBJ1-1; the D gene is possibly TRBD1 (5 bases). The V end lost 0 bases, the J end lost 10 bases, and 22 bases lay between the germline ends. Germline values: CDR1 SGDLS, CDR2 YYNGEE. The CDR3 sequence is 16 residues long.

This clonotype came up once. V and J are TRBV12-5 and TRBJ2-1, with 8 bases fitting TRBD2. The CDR3 spans 17 residues. Germline CDR1 LGHNT, CDR2 FRNRAP. V gave up 0 bases and J gave up 10 bases; unmatched junction bases: 14. The DNA for the CDR3 is TGTGCTAGTGGTTTGGTAGTCAGCGGGAGTTGGGCGGAAGAGCAGTTCTTC. Amino acids: CASGLVVSGSWAEEQFF.

The chain combines TRBV4-1 with TRBJ1-4; a weak D match, TRBD1 (6 bases). From germline, CDR1 is MGHRA and CDR2 YSYEKL. CDR3 length: 15 residues. With 1 base removed from V and 8 bases from J, the gap between germline ends came to 14 bases. In DNA, the CDR3 is TGCGCCAGCAGCCAAGTTGCAGGGGTCTACGAAAAACTGTTTTTT. Encoded protein: CASSQVAGVYEKLFF.

The rearrangement joins TRBV27 to TRBJ1-5; D is undetermined. V lost 0 bases and J 0 bases, leaving 6 bases between the germline ends. CDR1 and CDR2 from the germline V gene are MNHEY and SMNVEV (reference sequence). There are 15 residues in the CDR3. The CDR3: CASSLSSRSNQPQHF. The CDR3 nucleotides are TGTGCCAGCAGTTTATCGAGTCGTAGCAATCAGCCCCAGCATTTT.

This clonotype was counted ten times or more. V gene TRBV9 combines with J gene TRBJ1-2; tentative D call: TRBD1 (5 bases). This CDR3 contains 14 residues. Germline CDR1 reads SGDLS; CDR2 reads YYNGEE. The V and J ends lost 1 base and 6 bases respectively, with 13 bases between them. The CDR3 sequence is CASSVLGESDGYTF. In nucleotides, the CDR3 is TGTGCCAGCAGCGTATTAGGGGAGAGCGATGGCTACACCTTC. Based on the CDR3 plus reference TRBV9 and TRBJ1-2, the full variable domain is DSGVTQTPKHLITATGQRVTLRCSPRSGDLSVYWYQQSLDQGLQFLIQYYNGEERAKGNILERFSAQQFPDLHSELNLSSLELGDSALYFCASSVLGESDGYTFGSGTRLTVV.

This clonotype was found a few times. V is TRBV20-1 and J is TRBJ2-7; D perhaps matches TRBD2 (6 bases). V gave up 1 base and J gave up 4 bases, with 14 bases separating them. Germline CDR1 is DFQATT and CDR2 is SNEGSKA (reference sequence). The CDR3 extends over 14 amino acids. The CDR3 DNA is TGCAGTGCTAGAGGTCCCCGGGAGTGGTACGAGCAGTACTTC. It encodes CSARGPREWYEQYF.

V and J are TRBV29-1 and TRBJ1-2; D is possibly TRBD1 (6 bases). V dropped 3 bases and J dropped 5 bases, with 7 bases sitting between them. Germline V gives CDR1 SQVTM, CDR2 ANQGSEA. CDR3 size: 11 residues. The CDR3: CSVETGYGYTF. The DNA for the CDR3 is TGCAGCGTTGAGACAGGTTATGGCTACACCTTC. Supplemented by reference TRBV29-1 and TRBJ1-2, the full variable domain reads SAVISQKPSRDICQRGTSLTIQCQVDSQVTMMFWYRQQPGQSLTLIATANQGSEATYESGFVIDKFPISRPNLTFSTLTVSNMSPEDSSIYLCSVETGYGYTFGSGTRLTVV.

At least ten counts were recorded for this clonotype. V is TRBV28 and J is TRBJ1-1; TRBD1 might be the D (5 bases). CDR3 length: 17 amino acids. The germline V gene encodes CDR1 MDHEN and CDR2 SYDVKM. V shed 2 bases and J shed 0 bases, with 16 bases lying between them. CDR3 region: CASSLATAGRLNTEAFF. The CDR3 DNA reads as TGTGCCAGCAGTTTAGCCACCGCGGGACGGCTGAACACTGAAGCTTTCTTT.

This clonotype came up many times. The CDR3 region is CASSLSGQGRTEAFF. As DNA, the CDR3 is TGTGCCAGCAGCCTCTCTGGACAGGGGAGGACTGAAGCTTTCTTT. The chain employs TRBV3-1 and TRBJ1-1; 9 bases map to TRBD1. The CDR3 totals 15 residues. Germline lookup yields CDR1 LGHDT and CDR2 YNNKEL (reference sequence). V lost 4 bases and J lost 5; bases outside the gene matches: 8. The full variable domain, rest sourced from reference TRBV3-1 and TRBJ1-1, is DTAVSQTPKYLVTQMGNDKSIKCEQNLGHDTMYWYKQDSKKFLKIMFSYNNKELIINETVPNRFSPKSPDKAHLNLHINSLELGDSAVYFCASSLSGQGRTEAFFGQGTRLTVV.

CDR3: CASRDRTYEQYF. The CDR3 DNA reads as TGTGCCAGCCGGGACAGAACCTACGAGCAGTACTTC. The J gene is TRBJ2-7, the V gene TRBV12-3 or TRBV12-4, with 7 bases fitting TRBD1. V was pared by 8 bases and J by 2 bases, with 3 bases of the junction left unmatched. CDR3 length: 12 residues.

This clonotype was seen only a few times. The rearrangement links TRBV4-2 to TRBJ2-3; TRBD2 matches at 11 bases. The germline V gene has CDR1 LGHNA and CDR2 YNFKEQ. The V gene end was trimmed by 6 bases and the J gene end by 3 bases; junction bases not matched to a gene: 11. The CDR3 runs to 17 residues. CDR3 protein: CASRPILAGEGTDTQYF. As DNA, the CDR3 is TGTGCCAGCAGACCCATACTAGCGGGAGAAGGGACAGATACGCAGTATTTT.

This clonotype appeared many times. The J gene is TRBJ2-1, the V gene TRBV2; D call uncertain. Germline-derived CDR1 and CDR2 are SNHLY and FYNNEI. V shed 3 bases and J shed 7 bases, with 4 bases lying between them. This CDR3 has 11 amino acids. CDR3 sequence: CASSEENEQFF. The CDR3 coding sequence is TGTGCCAGCAGTGAGGAGAATGAGCAGTTCTTC. Using reference TRBV2 and TRBJ2-1 for the parts outside the CDR3, the full variable domain is EPEVTQTPSHQVTQMGQEVILRCVPISNHLYFYWYRQILGQKVEFLVSFYNNEISEKSEIFDDQFSVERPDGSNFTLKIRSTKLEDSAMYFCASSEENEQFFGPGTRLTVL.

The chain carries TRBV6-5 and TRBJ1-2; 10 bases map to TRBD1. Trimming cost V 2 bases and J 3 bases; bases outside gene matches: 12. From germline, CDR1 is MNHEY and CDR2 SVGAGI. The CDR3 runs to 18 residues. The CDR3 reads CASSYSTPSGTGDYGYTF. The CDR3 bases are TGTGCCAGCAGTTACAGCACTCCTTCCGGGACAGGGGACTATGGCTACACCTTC.